The 29 T cell receptor beta chains given below trace back to one sample, sequenced in a study of shared clonotypes between healthy human individuals. Libraries were prepared by immunoSEQ multiplex PCR; TCRdb keeps only in-frame clonotypes and omits some of them. The repertoire consists of about 980,000 clones, with 70% to 85% occurring once and the leading ten covering approximately 1.5%. Sequenced material: memory CD4+ T cells sorted from blood. Subset defined: CD45RA-negative fraction. The receptors were gathered from a man aged 18 to 30 in good health.

Comments on this clone: A single base separates this from a much larger clone, so it may be a read error. The rearrangement joins TRBV18 to TRBJ2-3; D gene unclear. The V and J ends lost 8 bases and 1 base respectively, with 4 bases between them. Germline CDR1 and CDR2: KGHSH and LQKENI. This CDR3 comprises 11 residues. CDR3 protein: CASEGTDTQYF. As DNA, the CDR3 is TGTGCCAGCGAGGGCACAGATACGCAGTATTTT. Together with reference TRBV18 and TRBJ2-3, the CDR3 gives the full variable domain: NAGVMQNPRHLVRRRGQEARLRCSPMKGHSHVYWYRQLPEEGLKFMVYLQKENIIDESGMPKERFSAEFPKEGPSILRIQQVVRGDSAAYFCASEGTDTQYFGPGTRLTVL.

This chain connects TRBV6-6 to TRBJ2-1, with 9 bases identical to TRBD1. The CDR3 sequence is 13 residues long. Germline V gives CDR1 MNHNY, CDR2 SVGAGI (reference sequence). Trimming removed 6 bases from V and 7 bases from J; junction bases left unmatched: 4. The CDR3 DNA follows: TGTGCCAGCAGCGGACAGGGGAGTAATGAGCAGTTCTTC. This codes for CASSGQGSNEQFF.

CDR3 sequence reads: CASSQDQGAGADTQYF. The CDR3 DNA sequence: TGTGCCAGCAGCCAAGATCAGGGGGCCGGGGCAGATACGCAGTATTTT. The chain uses TRBV4-2 and TRBJ2-3; 8 bases fit TRBD1. The CDR3 has 16 amino acids. Germline V gene sequence: CDR1 LGHNA, CDR2 YNFKEQ. The J segment lost 4 bases and the V segment lost 0 bases, leaving 6 bases of the junction unmatched.

The V call is TRBV7-6, the J call TRBJ2-1; 12 bases match TRBD2. This CDR3 has 15 residues. CDR1 is SGHVS, CDR2 FNYEAQ, per germline. J lost 4 bases, V lost 6 bases, and 4 bases had no gene match. The CDR3 protein is CASSPTSGGYNEQFF. Written as DNA, the CDR3 is TGTGCCAGCAGTCCGACTAGCGGGGGATACAATGAGCAGTTCTTC.

The chain is built from TRBV19 and TRBJ1-5; tentative D call: TRBD1 (5 bases). This CDR3 has 15 residues. V lost 4 bases and J lost 8, with 18 bases in between. Germline V CDR1 and CDR2: LNHDA, SQIVND (reference sequence). CDR3 protein: CASSTHSGTSEPQHF. Here the CDR3 DNA reads TGTGCCAGTAGTACCCATTCCGGGACCAGTGAGCCCCAGCATTTT.

About this clone itself: The same CDR3 arises from other DNA sequences in this sample as well. The chain combines TRBV7-3 with TRBJ2-5; D not certain. Trimming pared 0 bases from V and 2 bases from J, leaving 10 bases between. Looked up from germline, CDR1 is SGHTA and CDR2 is FQGTGA. CDR3 length: 15 amino acids. CDR3 sequence: CASSLTGSQQETQYF. The DNA of the CDR3 is TGTGCCAGCAGCTTAACCGGTTCACAGCAAGAGACCCAGTACTTC.

Remarks on this clone: The junction differs from germline at one of its ends, possibly a read error. This rearrangement joins TRBV6-1 to TRBJ2-3; TRBD2 matches 10 bases. Germline lookup yields CDR1 MNHNS and CDR2 SASEGT. The CDR3 runs 13 residues. In nucleotides, the CDR3 is TGTGCCAGCAGTGAGGTAGCGGGAGGATTCATCGTTTTT. Translating it yields CASSEVAGGFIVF.

The V and J genes are TRBV7-6 and TRBJ1-6, with unresolved D. Germline CDR1 is SGHVS and CDR2 is FNYEAQ. Trimming shortened V by 1 base and J by 9 bases, and 7 bases separated the two germline ends. The CDR3 runs 13 residues. CDR3 residues: CASSLEATSPLHF. The DNA of the CDR3 is TGTGCCAGCAGCTTAGAGGCGACTTCACCCCTCCACTTT.

This chain uses TRBV25-1 with TRBJ1-1, with 9 positions matching TRBD1. CDR1 is MGHDK, CDR2 SYGVNS, per germline. This CDR3 has 13 amino acids. V lost 7 bases and J lost 4; bases outside the gene matches: 4. Written as DNA, the CDR3 is TGTGCCAGCACCAAGACAGGGGGCACTGAAGCTTTCTTT. It codes for CASTKTGGTEAFF.

On this clone itself: At one boundary the junction diverges from the germline segment, which might be a read error. This chain joins TRBV28 and TRBJ2-1; 12 bases agree with TRBD2. The CDR3 loop spans 12 amino acids. CDR1 is MDHEN, CDR2 SYDVKM, per germline. The CDR3 DNA reads as TGTGCCAGCAGTTTCACCGGACTAGCGGGGATCTTC. Its translation is CASSFTGLAGIF.

This clone was detected a few times. The V gene is TRBV5-1, the J gene TRBJ2-5; 7 bases match TRBD1. The J segment lost 4 bases and the V segment lost 4 bases, leaving 7 bases of the junction unmatched. The length of the CDR3 is 14 residues. In germline, CDR1 is SGHRS, CDR2 YFSETQ. DNA of the CDR3: TGCGCCAGCAGCAGGGGACAGAGTCCAGAGACCCAGTACTTC. This sequence encodes CASSRGQSPETQYF.

This clone was detected once. The chain couples TRBV5-1 to TRBJ2-1, with 8 bases aligning to TRBD2. There are 15 residues in the CDR3. Germline V CDR1 and CDR2: SGHRS, YFSETQ. The trim removed 3 bases at V and 2 bases at J, leaving 4 bases unmatched. The CDR3 here is CASSYRTSTYNEQFF. The DNA for the CDR3 is TGCGCCAGCAGCTACCGGACTAGCACCTACAATGAGCAGTTCTTC.

This clone was found a few times. This chain uses TRBV10-1 with TRBJ2-2; TRBD2 aligns across 8 bases. CDR1 is WNHNN and CDR2 is SYGVQD in the germline V gene (reference sequence). The J segment lost 1 base and the V segment lost 4 bases, leaving 2 bases of the junction unmatched. This CDR3 comprises 15 residues. This CDR3 reads CASSALAGNTGELFF. In nucleotides, the CDR3 is TGCGCCAGCAGTGCCCTAGCGGGGAACACCGGGGAGCTGTTTTTT.

The gene calls are TRBV6-1 and TRBJ2-1; D gene uncertain. The ends were cut back, 0 bases at V and 9 bases at J, with 9 bases in the middle. From germline, CDR1 is MNHNS and CDR2 SASEGT. This CDR3 is built from 13 residues. CDR3 loop: CASSEAPYGEQFF. DNA of the CDR3: TGTGCCAGCAGTGAAGCGCCGTACGGTGAGCAGTTCTTC.

V and J are TRBV10-1 and TRBJ2-3; D perhaps matches TRBD2 (5 bases). The V gene lost 3 bases and the J gene lost 6 bases, with 13 bases spanning the gap. The CDR3 contains 14 residues. Per germline, CDR1 WNHNN and CDR2 SYGVQD (reference sequence). CDR3 sequence reads: CASSESGGWDTQYF. The CDR3, as DNA: TGCGCCAGCAGTGAAAGCGGAGGATGGGATACGCAGTATTTT.

The chain has TRBV14 and TRBJ2-3; possibly TRBD1 or TRBD2 for D (5 bases each). Trimming took off 5 bases at V and 8 bases at J, with 8 bases between the two ends. Per germline, CDR1 SGHDN and CDR2 FVKESK. CDR3 length: 11 residues. The CDR3 region has the DNA TGTGCCAGCAGCGGGGGTGGTACGCAGTATTTT. It translates to CASSGGGTQYF.

This clone has only a few counts. This sample also contains other DNA sequences that code for the same CDR3. The genes are TRBV5-4 and TRBJ1-1, with D unresolved. Trimming cost V 4 bases and J 0 bases, with 7 bases left between them. The CDR3 has 13 residues. Germline loops: CDR1 SGHNT, CDR2 YYREEE (reference sequence). The CDR3 protein is CASSRSMNTEAFF. Written as DNA, the CDR3 is TGTGCCAGCAGCCGCTCTATGAACACTGAAGCTTTCTTT. Full variable domain (missing parts from reference TRBV5-4 and TRBJ1-1): ETGVTQSPTHLIKTRGQQVTLRCSSQSGHNTVSWYQQALGQGPQFIFQYYREEENGRGNFPPRFSGLQFPNYSSELNVNALELDDSALYLCASSRSMNTEAFFGQGTRLTVV.

The chain couples TRBV6-1 to TRBJ1-2, with a tentative D call TRBD1 (5 bases). CDR1 is MNHNS, CDR2 SASEGT, per germline. The CDR3 loop spans 14 amino acids. Trimming removed 2 bases from V and 8 bases from J, with 15 bases in between. CDR3 region: CASSEYGRAGGYTF. The CDR3 nucleotides read TGTGCCAGCAGTGAATATGGACGGGCAGGGGGCTACACCTTC.

This chain joins TRBV7-8 and TRBJ2-7, with D possibly matching TRBD1 (5 bases). CDR1 is SGHVS and CDR2 is FQNEAQ in the germline V gene. CDR3 length: 15 amino acids. V gave up 1 base and J gave up 3 bases, with 13 bases separating them. CDR3 amino acids: CASSLDFDRVYEQYF. Here the CDR3 DNA reads TGTGCCAGCAGCTTAGATTTTGACAGAGTCTACGAGCAGTACTTC.

V and J are TRBV4-3 and TRBJ2-2; D gene uncertain. V gave up 1 base and J gave up 1 base, with 4 bases separating them. The germline V gene has CDR1 LGHNA and CDR2 YSLEER. The CDR3 runs to 14 residues. The CDR3 is CASSQALNTGELFF. The CDR3 nucleotides read TGCGCCAGCAGCCAAGCCCTGAACACCGGGGAGCTGTTTTTT.

V and J are TRBV7-2 and TRBJ2-2; D is ambiguous. The length of the CDR3 is 16 residues. Deletions cut 0 bases from V and 6 bases from J, with 14 bases between. The germline V gene encodes CDR1 SGHTA and CDR2 FQGNSA. DNA of the CDR3: TGTGCCAGCAGCTTAGCCCGACTTTCGAAGGCCGGGGAGCTGTTTTTT. It codes for CASSLARLSKAGELFF.

Of note for this clone: It differs at one base from a far larger clone, so likely a read error. Other DNA variants within this sample encode the same CDR3. This rearrangement joins TRBV7-9 to TRBJ2-7; D is uncertain. V was trimmed by 2 bases and J by 1 base, leaving 0 bases between them. This CDR3 has 11 amino acids. Germline V gene data show CDR1 as SEHNR and CDR2 as FQNEAQ (reference sequence). CDR3 residues: CASSLSYEQYF. CDR3 nucleotide sequence: TGTGCCAGCAGCTTATCCTACGAGCAGTACTTC.

The chain's CDR3 is CAISESRPGRVTEAFF. In DNA form, the CDR3 reads TGTGCCATCAGTGAGTCGCGGCCGGGACGGGTCACTGAAGCTTTCTTT. This chain joins TRBV10-3 and TRBJ1-1; D might be TRBD1 (5 bases). The CDR3 consists of 16 residues. V gave up 0 bases and J gave up 4 bases, with 15 bases separating them. Germline CDR1 is ENHRY and CDR2 is SYGVKD.

CDR3 DNA sequence: TGTGCCAGCAGCTCGTTCCCACAGGGTAGGAGTCAGCCCCAGCATTTT. Encoded protein: CASSSFPQGRSQPQHF. The rearrangement links TRBV7-2 to TRBJ1-5; D perhaps matches TRBD1 (6 bases). V was pared by 4 bases and J by 6 bases, with 19 bases between. CDR1 SGHTA and CDR2 FQGNSA come from the germline V gene. The CDR3 has 16 amino acids.

This chain links TRBV7-6 with TRBJ2-1; D is unclear. Germline lookup yields CDR1 SGHVS and CDR2 FNYEAQ. This CDR3 is 16 amino acids long. Deletions cut 6 bases from V and 0 bases from J, with 15 bases between. CDR3 sequence reads: CASSPGLSSSYNEQFF. As DNA, the CDR3 is TGTGCCAGCAGTCCGGGCCTTTCGAGCTCCTACAATGAGCAGTTCTTC.

This clone has only one observation. The rearrangement uses TRBV2 and TRBJ1-6, with TRBD1 as a possible D gene (6 bases). The CDR3 is made up of 15 amino acids. Germline CDR1 and CDR2: SNHLY and FYNNEI. V was trimmed by 11 bases and J by 10 bases, leaving 24 bases between them. CDR3 protein: CARTPGGGRKSPLHF. In DNA, the CDR3 is TGTGCCCGCACCCCCGGGGGCGGGAGGAAATCACCCCTCCACTTT.

CDR3 loop: CASSQFRGYSPLHF. In nucleotides, the CDR3 is TGTGCCAGCAGCCAATTTAGGGGGTACTCACCCCTCCACTTT. The chain combines TRBV14 with TRBJ1-6; D is perhaps TRBD1 (6 bases). The CDR3 covers 14 residues. Trimming took off 2 bases at V and 10 bases at J, with 12 bases between the two ends. The germline V gene encodes CDR1 SGHDN and CDR2 FVKESK. Full variable domain (rest looked up from reference TRBV14 and TRBJ1-6): EAGVTQFPSHSVIEKGQTVTLRCDPISGHDNLYWYRRVMGKEIKFLLHFVKESKQDESGMPNNRFLAERTGGTYSTLKVQPAELEDSGVYFCASSQFRGYSPLHFGNGTRLTVT.

The chain employs TRBV19 and TRBJ2-3; 12 bases map to TRBD2. CDR1 is LNHDA, CDR2 SQIVND, per germline (reference sequence). The V and J ends lost 1 base and 1 base, in that order; junction bases with no gene match: 3. The CDR3 runs 17 residues. Written as DNA, the CDR3 is TGTGCCAGTAGTATAGCCCGGACTAGCGGGGGCACAGATACGCAGTATTTT. Translation gives CASSIARTSGGTDTQYF.

V gene TRBV21-1 combines with J gene TRBJ1-4; the D segment call TRBD1 is taken from the table without a DNA check. TRBV21-1 is a documented pseudogene. The CDR3 extends over 17 amino acids. The CDR3 loop is CASSKALGTGPNEKLFF. CDR3 coding DNA: TGTGCCAGCAGCAAAGCGCTCGGGACAGGGCCTAATGAAAAACTGTTTTTT.